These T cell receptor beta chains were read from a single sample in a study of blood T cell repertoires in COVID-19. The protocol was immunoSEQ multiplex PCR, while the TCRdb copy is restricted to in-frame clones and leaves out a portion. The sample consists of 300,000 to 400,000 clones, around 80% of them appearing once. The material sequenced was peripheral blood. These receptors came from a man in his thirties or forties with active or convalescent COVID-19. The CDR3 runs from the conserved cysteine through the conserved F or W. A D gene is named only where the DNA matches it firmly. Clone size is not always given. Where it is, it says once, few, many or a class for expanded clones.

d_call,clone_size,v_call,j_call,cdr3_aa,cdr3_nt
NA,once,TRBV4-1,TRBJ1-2,CASSQPQGRYGYTF,TGCGCCAGCAGTCAGCCACAGGGACGCTATGGCTACACCTTC
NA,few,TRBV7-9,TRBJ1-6,CASSISSRSSYNSPLHF,TGTGCCAGCAGCATCTCCTCTCGGAGCTCCTATAATTCACCCCTCCACTTT
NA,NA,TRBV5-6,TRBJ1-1,CASSLLTPSNTEAFF,TGTGCCAGCAGCTTGTTAACACCCTCAAACACTGAAGCTTTCTTT
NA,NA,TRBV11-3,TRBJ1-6,CASSLAGSPLFNSPLHF,TGTGCCAGCAGCCTTGCGGGGAGCCCCCTCTTTAATTCACCCCTCCACTTT
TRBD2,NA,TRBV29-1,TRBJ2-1,CSVGPGLAGSYNEQFF,TGCAGCGTTGGACCGGGACTAGCGGGGTCCTACAATGAGCAGTTCTTC
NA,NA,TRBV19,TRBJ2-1,CASSMSSASYNEQFF,TGTGCCAGTAGTATGTCTAGCGCCTCCTACAATGAGCAGTTCTTC
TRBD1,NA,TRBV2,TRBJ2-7,CASRMDREQYF,TGTGCCAGCAGGATGGACAGGGAGCAGTACTTC
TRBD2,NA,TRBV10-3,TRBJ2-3,CAISGGGRSPDTQYF,TGTGCCATCAGTGGGGGCGGGAGGAGCCCAGATACGCAGTATTTT
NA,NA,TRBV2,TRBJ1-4,CASSVSGSDATNEKLFF,TGTGCCAGCAGTGTTAGTGGGAGCGATGCAACTAATGAAAAACTGTTTTTT
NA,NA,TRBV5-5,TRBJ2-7,CASSSGEPYEQYF,TGTGCCAGCAGCTCGGGGGAGCCCTACGAGCAGTACTTC
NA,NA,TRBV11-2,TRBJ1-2,CASSSPQGRDYGYTF,TGTGCCAGCAGCTCACCACAGGGTCGGGACTATGGCTACACCTTC
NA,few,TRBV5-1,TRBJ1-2,CASSLAGDLGYTF,TGCGCCAGCAGCTTGGCGGGGGACCTTGGCTACACCTTC
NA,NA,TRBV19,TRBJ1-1,CASNRGARTEAFF,TGTGCCAGTAATCGGGGGGCGCGGACTGAAGCTTTCTTT
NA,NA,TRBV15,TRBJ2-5,CATSRDVGEQETQYF,TGTGCCACCAGCAGAGATGTCGGGGAACAAGAGACCCAGTACTTC
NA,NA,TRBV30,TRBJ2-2,CAWSVLNTGELFF,TGTGCCTGGAGTGTACTAAACACCGGGGAGCTGTTTTTT
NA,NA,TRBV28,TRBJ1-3,CASNSSPIYF,TGTGCCAGCAACAGTTCCCCCATATATTTT
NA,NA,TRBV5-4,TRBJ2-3,CASGFPGLSTDTQYF,TGTGCCAGCGGATTTCCAGGGTTGAGCACAGATACGCAGTATTTT
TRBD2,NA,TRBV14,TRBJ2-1,CASSPLAGGSYNEQFF,TGTGCCAGCAGCCCCTTAGCGGGAGGGTCCTACAATGAGCAGTTCTTC
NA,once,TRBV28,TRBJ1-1,CASSLIGVYAEAFF,TGTGCCAGCAGTCTAATCGGTGTCTACGCTGAAGCTTTCTTT
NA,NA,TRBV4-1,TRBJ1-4,CASSQEDGPWGEKLFF,TGCGCCAGCAGCCAGGAGGATGGACCTTGGGGAGAAAAACTGTTTTTT
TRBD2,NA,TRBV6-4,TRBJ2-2,CASSELAGNTGELFF,TGTGCCAGCAGTGAACTAGCGGGGAACACCGGGGAGCTGTTTTTT
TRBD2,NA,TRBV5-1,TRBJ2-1,CASSGRLAGNNEQFF,TGCGCCAGCAGCGGGAGACTAGCGGGGAACAATGAGCAGTTCTTC
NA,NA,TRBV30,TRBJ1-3,CAWNPGEFGNTIYF,TGTGCCTGGAACCCAGGGGAATTTGGAAACACCATATATTTT
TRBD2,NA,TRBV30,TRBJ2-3,CAWSSSGLAGAIRSTDTQYF,TGTGCCTGGAGTAGCTCCGGACTAGCGGGGGCGATCCGTAGCACAGATACGCAGTATTTT
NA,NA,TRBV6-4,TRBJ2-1,CASSDYGGYEQFF,TGTGCCAGCAGTGACTATGGAGGGTATGAGCAGTTCTTC
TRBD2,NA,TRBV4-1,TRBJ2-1,CASSQPPLAGASYNEQFF,TGCGCCAGCAGCCAACCTCCCCTAGCGGGGGCCTCCTACAATGAGCAGTTCTTC
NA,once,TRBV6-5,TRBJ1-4,CASRGGPGIGEKLFF,TGTGCCAGCAGGGGGGGGCCGGGGATTGGTGAAAAACTGTTTTTT
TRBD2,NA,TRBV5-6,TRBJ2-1,CASSLATSGVPWSNEQFF,TGTGCCAGCAGCCTGGCGACTAGCGGGGTACCTTGGAGCAATGAGCAGTTCTTC
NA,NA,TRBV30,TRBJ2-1,CARSEGSAGNEQFF,TGTGCCCGGTCGGAAGGTTCAGCCGGGAATGAGCAGTTCTTC
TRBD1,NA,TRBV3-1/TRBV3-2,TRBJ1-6,CASSQTGGVGNSPLHF,TGTGCCAGCAGCCAGACAGGGGGCGTCGGTAATTCACCCCTCCACTTT
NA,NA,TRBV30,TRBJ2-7,CAWTAGREEQYF,TGTGCCTGGACCGCAGGCCGGGAGGAGCAGTACTTC
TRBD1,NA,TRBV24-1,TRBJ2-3,CATSDPTGAAQYF,TGTGCCACCAGTGATCCTACAGGGGCCGCGCAGTATTTT
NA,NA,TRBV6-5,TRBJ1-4,CASRNRDEKLFF,TGTGCCAGCAGGAACAGAGATGAAAAACTGTTTTTT
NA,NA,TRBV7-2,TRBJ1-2,CASSLGQARGYTF,TGTGCCAGCAGCTTAGGCCAGGCTCGTGGCTACACCTTC
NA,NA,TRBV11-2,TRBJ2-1,CASRVSRSTYNEQFF,TGTGCCAGCAGGGTGAGTCGTTCGACTTACAATGAGCAGTTCTTC
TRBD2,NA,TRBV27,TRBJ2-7,CASSLSAGGNEQYF,TGTGCCAGCAGTTTATCAGCGGGAGGGAACGAGCAGTACTTC
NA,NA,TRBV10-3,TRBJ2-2,CAITRLEIGELFF,TGTGCCATCACCCGACTAGAGATCGGGGAGCTGTTTTTT
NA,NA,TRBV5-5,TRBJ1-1,CASSWGVNTEAFF,TGTGCCAGCAGCTGGGGGGTGAACACTGAAGCTTTCTTT
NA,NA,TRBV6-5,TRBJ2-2,CASRSTADTGELFF,TGTGCCAGCAGGTCGACGGCGGACACCGGGGAGCTGTTTTTT
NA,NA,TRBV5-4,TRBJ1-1,CASSPGQYMNTEAFF,TGTGCCAGCAGCCCTGGACAGTACATGAACACTGAAGCTTTCTTT
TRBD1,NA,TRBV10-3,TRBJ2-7,CAISADRGLEQYF,TGTGCCATCAGCGCGGACAGGGGGCTAGAGCAGTACTTC
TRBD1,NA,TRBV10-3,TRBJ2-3,CAISDETGSPDTQYF,TGTGCCATCAGTGACGAGACAGGGAGTCCAGATACGCAGTATTTT
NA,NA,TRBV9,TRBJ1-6,CASSAQTGNSPLHF,TGTGCCAGCAGCGCCCAAACAGGGAATTCACCCCTCCACTTT
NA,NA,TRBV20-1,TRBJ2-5,CSASFRTRQETQYF,TGCAGTGCTAGTTTTAGGACTCGACAAGAGACCCAGTACTTC